This is a list of T cell receptor beta chains from one sample in a study of graft-versus-host responses after intestinal transplantation. The antigens these receptors bind are not known. The data were produced by immunoSEQ multiplex PCR, yet TCRdb's version contains in-frame clones alone and is incomplete. The sample has tens of thousands of clones, about 95% seen once. Sequences were derived from unstimulated CD8+ T cells sorted from spleen or lymph node cells, sampled before transplant. The receptor source for this set is a human donor who was the organ donor for an intestinal transplant. Each CDR3 is given with its conserved first and last residue. A D gene is named only where the DNA matches it firmly. Clone size is given for some rows only: seen once, a few or many times, or a class if the clone is expanded.

.,TRBJ1-2,TRBV18,.,CASSPYQQGRDYGYTF,TGTGCCAGCTCACCATACCAACAGGGTCGGGACTATGGCTACACCTTC
few,TRBJ2-7,TRBV10-3,TRBD1,CAISETDRAYEQYF,TGTGCCATCAGTGAGACCGACAGGGCCTACGAGCAGTACTTC
.,TRBJ1-4,TRBV7-8,.,CASSPSRVGSEKLFF,TGTGCCAGCAGCCCATCCCGGGTAGGGAGTGAAAAACTGTTTTTT
once,TRBJ1-3,TRBV7-3,.,CASSLSAASSGNTIYF,TGTGCCAGCAGCTTAAGTGCGGCAAGCTCTGGAAACACCATATATTTT
.,TRBJ2-2,TRBV5-4,.,CASSLWVPTTGELFF,TGTGCCAGCAGCTTATGGGTCCCCACCACCGGGGAGCTGTTTTTT
.,TRBJ2-3,TRBV28,.,CASRDLSSSDTQYF,TGTGCCAGCCGAGATCTGTCTAGCTCGGATACGCAGTATTTT
.,TRBJ2-1,TRBV27,TRBD2,CASSLSAGVLNEQFF,TGTGCCAGCAGTTTATCAGCGGGGGTCCTAAATGAGCAGTTCTTC
.,TRBJ2-1,TRBV4-3,.,CTSSQAFPAAGKFDEQFF,TGCACCAGCAGCCAAGCCTTTCCCGCGGCGGGGAAATTCGATGAGCAGTTCTTC
.,TRBJ2-3,TRBV5-4,.,CASSLDTSLPDTQYF,TGTGCCAGCAGCTTGGACACGAGTCTTCCAGATACGCAGTATTTT
.,TRBJ1-2,TRBV27,TRBD1,CASSSGTGNYGYTF,TGTGCCAGCAGTTCCGGGACAGGGAACTATGGCTACACCTTC
.,TRBJ1-2,TRBV29-1,TRBD1,CSVTGGYGYTF,TGCAGCGTTACAGGGGGCTATGGCTACACCTTC
.,TRBJ1-1,TRBV7-2,TRBD1,CASSLNRGYTEAFF,TGTGCCAGCAGCTTAAACAGGGGATACACTGAAGCTTTCTTT
.,TRBJ2-5,TRBV9,.,CASSPYGPPGETQYF,TGTGCCAGCAGCCCCTACGGCCCCCCGGGGGAGACCCAGTACTTC
.,TRBJ2-3,TRBV20-1,.,CGRVLADTQYF,TGCGGCAGGGTGTTGGCAGATACGCAGTATTTT
.,TRBJ2-3,TRBV27,.,CASSLSTVSTDTQYF,TGTGCCAGCAGTTTATCTACAGTTTCCACAGATACGCAGTATTTT
.,TRBJ2-7,TRBV7-6,.,CASSSGTYYEQYF,TGTGCCAGCAGCTCCGGGACTTACTACGAGCAGTACTTC
.,TRBJ2-2,TRBV7-6,TRBD2,CASSLLLAGFLHGELFF,TGTGCCAGCAGCTTACTGTTAGCGGGGTTTTTACACGGGGAGCTGTTTTTT
.,TRBJ2-5,TRBV7-9,.,CASSLGGPETQYF,TGTGCCAGCAGCTTAGGCGGCCCAGAGACCCAGTACTTC
.,TRBJ1-6,TRBV27,.,CASSPLFGGSLHF,TGTGCCAGCAGTCCCTTATTCGGAGGTTCCCTCCACTTT
.,TRBJ2-7,TRBV4-3,TRBD1,CASSQEPGQGYEQYF,TGCGCCAGCAGCCAAGAACCGGGACAGGGGTACGAGCAGTACTTC
.,TRBJ2-1,TRBV5-1,TRBD1,CASRTGQAPPGGLNNEQFF,TGCGCCAGCAGAACGGGACAGGCCCCACCAGGGGGCTTGAACAATGAGCAGTTCTTC
.,TRBJ2-1,TRBV28,.,CASSLQRPSFLVAPYHEQFF,TGTGCCAGCAGTTTACAGAGGCCAAGTTTTCTAGTGGCCCCCTACCATGAGCAGTTCTTC
.,TRBJ1-2,TRBV4-2,.,CASSQDFGVWLATF,TGTGCCAGCAGCCAAGATTTCGGAGTATGGCTAGCCACCTTC
.,TRBJ1-2,TRBV6-6,.,CASTQTDLYGYTF,TGTGCCAGCACTCAGACGGATCTCTATGGCTACACCTTC
.,TRBJ2-7,TRBV6-1,TRBD2,CASSDLVGGVYEQYF,TGTGCCAGCAGCGACTTGGTTGGGGGGGTCTACGAGCAGTACTTC
.,TRBJ2-2,TRBV5-6,.,CASSLADHINTGELFF,TGTGCCAGCAGCTTAGCGGACCATATTAACACCGGGGAGCTGTTTTTT
few,TRBJ2-2,TRBV9,.,CAGARGELFF,TGTGCCGGGGCTCGGGGGGAGCTGTTTTTT
once,TRBJ1-1,TRBV6-6,.,CASSYSWGATEAFF,TGTGCCAGCAGTTACTCTTGGGGGGCCACTGAAGCTTTCTTT
.,TRBJ2-1,TRBV6-1,.,CASSVYNEQFF,TGTGCCAGCAGCGTATACAATGAGCAGTTCTTC
.,TRBJ1-1,TRBV13,.,CATRTPGTEAFF,TGTGCCACCAGGACGCCGGGGACTGAAGCTTTCTTT
.,TRBJ2-3,TRBV2,TRBD2,CASSGSGGPSFPPDTQYF,TGTGCCAGCAGTGGTAGCGGGGGGCCATCGTTCCCCCCAGATACGCAGTATTTT
.,TRBJ2-1,TRBV11-3,TRBD1,CASSLGVGQGLTYNEQFF,TGTGCCAGCAGCTTAGGGGTGGGACAGGGGCTTACTTACAATGAGCAGTTCTTC
.,TRBJ2-2,TRBV9,TRBD2,CASSAASGINTGELFF,TGTGCCAGCAGCGCTGCTAGCGGGATTAACACCGGGGAGCTGTTTTTT
.,TRBJ2-7,TRBV6-6,.,CASSWGPASYEQYF,TGTGCCAGCAGTTGGGGGCCGGCCTCCTACGAGCAGTACTTC
.,TRBJ2-5,TRBV15,TRBD1,CATATGTEKETQYF,TGTGCCACCGCGACCGGGACAGAAAAAGAGACCCAGTACTTC
.,TRBJ2-3,TRBV9,.,CASSVDWGVASADTQYF,TGTGCCAGCAGCGTAGATTGGGGAGTAGCGAGCGCAGATACGCAGTATTTT
.,TRBJ2-2,TRBV7-9,TRBD2,CASSPPGGFPGELFF,TGTGCCAGCAGCCCTCCGGGGGGGTTTCCCGGGGAGCTGTTTTTT
.,TRBJ2-3,TRBV28,.,CASSERTGIVTQYF,TGTGCCAGCAGCGAGCGGACGGGGATTGTGACGCAGTATTTT
.,TRBJ2-7,TRBV6-1,.,CASSEETAERQYF,TGTGCCAGCAGTGAAGAAACAGCGGAAAGGCAGTACTTC
.,TRBJ2-7,TRBV11-2,.,CASSPFGGFGYEQYF,TGTGCCAGCAGCCCCTTTGGGGGCTTCGGATACGAGCAGTACTTC
.,TRBJ1-2,TRBV6-5,TRBD1,CASGQAGGDSGYTF,TGTGCCAGCGGACAGGCCGGGGGCGACTCTGGCTACACCTTC
.,TRBJ1-2,TRBV27,.,CASRYRTVDNYGYTF,TGTGCCAGCAGATATCGGACAGTCGACAACTATGGCTACACCTTC
.,TRBJ1-2,TRBV9,.,CASSVEANYGYTF,TGTGCCAGCAGCGTAGAGGCGAACTATGGCTACACCTTC
.,TRBJ1-1,TRBV6-6,TRBD1,CASSGTGGTEAFF,TGTGCCAGCAGTGGGACAGGGGGCACTGAAGCTTTCTTT
.,TRBJ2-7,TRBV9,.,CASSVEGQPYEQYF,TGTGCCAGCAGCGTAGAAGGGCAGCCCTACGAGCAGTACTTC